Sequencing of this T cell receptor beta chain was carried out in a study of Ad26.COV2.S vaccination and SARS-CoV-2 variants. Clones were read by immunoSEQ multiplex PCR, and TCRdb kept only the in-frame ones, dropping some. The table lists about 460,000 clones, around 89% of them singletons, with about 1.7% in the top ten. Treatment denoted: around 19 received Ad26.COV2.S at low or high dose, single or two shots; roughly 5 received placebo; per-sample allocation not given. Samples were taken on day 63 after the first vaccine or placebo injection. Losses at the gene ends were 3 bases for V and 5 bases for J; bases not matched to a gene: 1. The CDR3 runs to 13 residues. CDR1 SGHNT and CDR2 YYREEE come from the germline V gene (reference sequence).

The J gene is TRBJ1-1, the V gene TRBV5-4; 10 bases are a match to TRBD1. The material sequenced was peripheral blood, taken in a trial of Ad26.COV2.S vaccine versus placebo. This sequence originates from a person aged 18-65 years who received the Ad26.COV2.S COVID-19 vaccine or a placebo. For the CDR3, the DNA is TGTGCCAGCAGCTCGGGACAGGGGACTGAAGCTTTCTTT. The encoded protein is CASSSGQGTEAFF.